Following are 27 T cell receptor beta chains from one sample sequenced in a study of T cells after somatic rescue of genetic block. TCRdb's copy holds only in-frame clones and misses some; the assay was immunoSEQ multiplex PCR. The table records more than 9,500 clones, roughly 70% of them present only once. What was sequenced was peripheral blood mononuclear cells (PBMCs). The origin of the receptors is a boy between 10 and 17 years old.

The chain links TRBV11-3 to TRBJ2-5; 10 positions match TRBD2. Germline CDR1 is SGHNT and CDR2 is YENEEA. J gave up 2 bases and V 1 base, and 7 bases lay outside the gene matches. The CDR3 length is 17 residues. The chain's CDR3 is CASSLGDKTSGQETQYF. The CDR3 DNA sequence: TGTGCCAGCAGCTTAGGAGACAAGACTAGCGGGCAAGAGACCCAGTACTTC.

This chain uses TRBV2 with TRBJ2-7; possible D gene TRBD1, 6 bases. Per germline, CDR1 SNHLY and CDR2 FYNNEI. This CDR3 spans 14 amino acids. V dropped 5 bases and J dropped 4 bases, with 15 bases sitting between them. The DNA of the CDR3 is TGTGCCAGCAGTAATACTACCAGGGGATACGAGCAGTACTTC. Amino acids: CASSNTTRGYEQYF.

The V and J genes are TRBV6-5 and TRBJ2-3, with a weak D call TRBD2 (5 bases). The ends were cut back, 8 bases at V and 5 bases at J, with 11 bases in the middle. The germline CDR1 and CDR2 sequences are MNHEY and SVGAGI. The CDR3 totals 12 residues. The CDR3 reads CASQREGDTQYF. CDR3 nucleotide sequence: TGTGCCAGCCAAAGAGAGGGAGATACGCAGTATTTT.

The CDR3 loop is CASRMPLRPQQYF. The CDR3 DNA is TGTGCCAGCAGAATGCCCCTCCGGCCTCAGCAGTACTTC. V is TRBV2 and J is TRBJ2-7; no firm D call. Germline-derived CDR1 and CDR2 are SNHLY and FYNNEI. Trimming left V 6 bases short and J 8 bases short, with 17 bases between. The CDR3 length is 13 residues.

The rearrangement joins TRBV5-1 to TRBJ2-5; TRBD1 aligns across 9 bases. The germline V gene has CDR1 SGHRS and CDR2 YFSETQ. The CDR3 totals 14 residues. V shed 0 bases and J 5 bases; nucleotides not matched to a gene: 2. The CDR3 sequence: CASSLDRGRETQYF. The CDR3 DNA is TGCGCCAGCAGCTTGGACAGGGGGCGTGAGACCCAGTACTTC.

The rearrangement links TRBV10-3 to TRBJ1-6, with 7 bases aligning to TRBD1. J was trimmed by 2 bases and V by 10 bases; bases with no gene match: 11. Per germline, CDR1 ENHRY and CDR2 SYGVKD. The CDR3 has 16 residues. The CDR3 region is CATRTRQGTYNSPLHF. The CDR3 bases are TGTGCCACCCGAACCCGACAGGGTACCTATAATTCACCCCTCCACTTT.

This chain uses TRBV4-2 with TRBJ2-2; 7 bases fit TRBD1. J was trimmed by 0 bases and V by 3 bases; bases with no gene match: 7. Germline assignment: CDR1 LGHNA and CDR2 YNFKEQ. This CDR3 has 17 residues. CDR3 amino acids: CASSHPSGTANTGELFF. Here the CDR3 DNA reads TGTGCCAGCAGCCACCCGTCCGGGACAGCGAACACCGGGGAGCTGTTTTTT.

V and J are TRBV6-5 and TRBJ2-3, with 9 bases matching TRBD2. Germline CDR1 and CDR2: MNHEY and SVGAGI. V shed 4 bases, J shed 8 bases, and the junction held 7 bases outside the gene matches. The length of the CDR3 is 14 residues. The CDR3 spells CASSLLAGVATQYF. CDR3 in DNA: TGTGCCAGCAGTTTACTAGCGGGTGTCGCTACGCAGTATTTT.

The DNA of the CDR3 is TGTGCCAGCAGCTTTGGAAGTAAGGGCCACGAAAAACTGTTTTTT. This translates into CASSFGSKGHEKLFF. V is TRBV5-8 and J is TRBJ1-4, with D uncertain. Trimming removed 2 bases at V and 8 bases at J, with 16 bases between. CDR3 length: 15 residues. The germline CDR1 and CDR2 sequences are SGHTS and YDEGEE.

The chain links TRBV5-1 to TRBJ2-4; the match to TRBD1 covers 9 bases. This CDR3 region has 18 residues. Germline V CDR1 and CDR2: SGHRS, YFSETQ. Trimming took 4 bases from V and 4 from J; bases not matched to a gene: 15. The CDR3 DNA reads TGCGCCAGCAGCCTGAATCTGGGACAGGGAGGGGGTAAAAACATTCAGTACTTC. It translates to CASSLNLGQGGGKNIQYF.

The V call is TRBV2, the J call TRBJ1-1; D is undetermined. The germline V and J ends were trimmed by 8 bases and 3 bases, with 16 bases remaining between them. The CDR3 has 14 residues. The germline CDR1 and CDR2 sequences are SNHLY and FYNNEI. The CDR3 nucleotides are TGTGCCAGCCATAGCTCTACATGGGACACTGAAGCTTTCTTT. This translates into CASHSSTWDTEAFF.

J is TRBJ1-2 and V is TRBV29-1; 8 bases agree with TRBD1. Germline V CDR1 and CDR2: SQVTM, ANQGSEA. The CDR3 runs 14 residues. V shed 7 bases and J 1 base; nucleotides not matched to a gene: 8. For the CDR3, the DNA is TGCAGCGCGATCTGGACAGGGAGTAACTATGGCTACACCTTC. Protein sequence: CSAIWTGSNYGYTF. The entire variable domain, with the rest obtained from reference TRBV29-1 and TRBJ1-2, is as follows: SAVISQKPSRDICQRGTSLTIQCQVDSQVTMMFWYRQQPGQSLTLIATANQGSEATYESGFVIDKFPISRPNLTFSTLTVSNMSPEDSSIYLCSAIWTGSNYGYTFGSGTRLTVV.

This clone has more than one count but fewer than ten. V and J are TRBV7-2 and TRBJ2-7; either TRBD1 or TRBD2 may supply D (5 bases each). Per the germline V gene, CDR1 is SGHTA and CDR2 is FQGNSA. The CDR3 has 15 amino acids. Trimming removed 4 bases at V and 0 bases at J, with 13 bases between. The CDR3 nucleotides are TGTGCCAGCAGCTCCGAGGGGATTAGCTCCTACGAGCAGTACTTC. This sequence encodes CASSSEGISSYEQYF. Combining the CDR3 with reference TRBV7-2 and TRBJ2-7 gives the whole variable domain GAGVSQSPSNKVTEKGKDVELRCDPISGHTALYWYRQSLGQGLEFLIYFQGNSAPDKSGLPSDRFSAERTGGSVSTLTIQRTQQEDSAVYLCASSSEGISSYEQYFGPGTRLTVT.

The chain couples TRBV18 to TRBJ2-5, with no clear D. The germline V gene encodes CDR1 KGHSH and CDR2 LQKENI. The CDR3 is 11 amino acids. Between the trimmed V and J ends, which lost 6 bases and 2 bases, there was a span of 4 bases. DNA of the CDR3: TGTGCCAGCTCGCTTCAAGAGACCCAGTACTTC. This encodes CASSLQETQYF.

The chain is built from TRBV19 and TRBJ2-3, with D possibly matching TRBD2 (5 bases). Trimming took 3 bases from V and 0 from J, leaving 13 bases between them. The V gene's germline CDR1 is LNHDA and CDR2 SQIVND (reference sequence). The CDR3 loop spans 16 amino acids. CDR3 in DNA: TGTGCCAGTAGTATTTGGGGAGTTTTTAGCACAGATACGCAGTATTTT. Its protein is CASSIWGVFSTDTQYF.

CDR3 sequence (DNA): TGTGCCATCAGCTACGACAGGGCAGAGACCCAGTACTTC. Its protein is CAISYDRAETQYF. The V gene is TRBV10-3, the J gene TRBJ2-5; TRBD1 matches 7 bases. The CDR3 totals 13 residues. V shed 6 bases and J 4 bases; nucleotides not matched to a gene: 5. Per germline, CDR1 ENHRY and CDR2 SYGVKD.

V and J are TRBV5-1 and TRBJ2-3; D unclear. This CDR3 is 11 amino acids long. The V gene's germline CDR1 is SGHRS and CDR2 YFSETQ. V was trimmed by 2 bases and J by 9 bases, leaving 7 bases between them. CDR3 region: CASSLKETQYF. For the CDR3, the DNA is TGCGCCAGCAGCTTAAAGGAAACGCAGTATTTT.

The rearrangement joins TRBV28 to TRBJ1-5; D possibly corresponds to TRBD1 (5 bases). Germline CDR1 reads MDHEN; CDR2 reads SYDVKM. CDR3 length equals 16 residues. The DNA of the CDR3 is TGTGCAGTCCAGTTGGGGGGTGCCTATAGCAATCAGCCCCAGCATTTT. As protein: CAVQLGGAYSNQPQHF. Full variable domain (missing parts from reference TRBV28 and TRBJ1-5): DVKVTQSSRYLVKRTGEKVFLECVQDMDHENMFWYRQDPGLGLRLIYFSYDVKMKEKGDIPEGYSVSREKKERFSLILESASTNQTSMYLCAVQLGGAYSNQPQHFGDGTRLSIL.

V and J are TRBV28 and TRBJ1-4; the match to TRBD1 covers 7 bases. CDR1 and CDR2 (germline): MDHEN, SYDVKM. CDR3 length equals 15 residues. Trimming removed 8 bases from V and 0 bases from J; junction bases left unmatched: 6. The CDR3 sequence: CASRERGPTNEKLFF. As DNA, the CDR3 is TGTGCCAGCCGGGAAAGGGGGCCAACTAATGAAAAACTGTTTTTT.

This clone has more than one count but fewer than ten. The chain links TRBV11-3 to TRBJ2-3; D possibly uses TRBD1 or TRBD2 (5 bases each). Germline loops: CDR1 SGHNT, CDR2 YENEEA. The CDR3 is 12 residues long. Trimming pared 4 bases from V and 6 bases from J, leaving 8 bases between. CDR3 DNA: TGTGCCAGCAGCTCAGGGACCGATACGCAGTATTTT. Translating it yields CASSSGTDTQYF.

The chain is built from TRBV5-1 and TRBJ2-7; D gene ambiguous. This CDR3 has 15 amino acids. V dropped 0 bases and J dropped 3 bases, with 13 bases sitting between them. The V gene's germline CDR1 is SGHRS and CDR2 YFSETQ. CDR3 coding DNA: TGCGCCAGCAGCTTGGACCCTAGACTCGACTACGAGCAGTACTTC. Translated: CASSLDPRLDYEQYF.

CDR3 nucleotide sequence: TGTGCCAGCAGTTACACTCAGGGGGGGCAAGAGACCCAGTACTTC. It encodes CASSYTQGGQETQYF. The chain uses TRBV6-5 and TRBJ2-5, with D perhaps matching TRBD1 or TRBD2 (7 bases each). CDR1 and CDR2 from the germline V gene are MNHEY and SVGAGI. V dropped 2 bases and J dropped 2 bases, with 12 bases sitting between them. CDR3 length equals 15 residues.

V usage is TRBV5-1 and J usage is TRBJ2-1, with 10 positions matching TRBD1. V lost 0 bases, J lost 9 bases, and 6 bases stayed unmatched. The CDR3 extends over 15 amino acids. Germline CDR1 reads SGHRS; CDR2 reads YFSETQ. The CDR3 sequence is CASSLARTGGTEQFF. CDR3 DNA sequence: TGCGCCAGCAGCTTGGCCCGGACAGGGGGTACTGAGCAGTTCTTC.

Concerning this clone itself: One end of the junction does not line up with germline, which may come from a read error. Within the sample, other DNA sequences also encode this same CDR3. The V gene is TRBV10-3, the J gene TRBJ1-5; the D gene is possibly TRBD1 (6 bases). Germline assignment: CDR1 ENHRY and CDR2 SYGVKD. The CDR3 runs to 16 residues. CDR3 coding DNA: TGTGCCACCGCGAATAACAACGAAAGGGGGAATCAGCCCCAGCATTTC. Encoded protein: CATANNNERGNQPQHF.

The chain uses TRBV6-1 and TRBJ2-7; possibly TRBD2 for D (6 bases). Trimming took 2 bases from V and 0 from J, leaving 17 bases between them. The CDR3 is made up of 17 amino acids. The germline gives CDR1 MNHNS, CDR2 SASEGT. CDR3 bases: TGTGCCAGCAGTGAAAGGACTATGGCAAAGGTCTCCTACGAGCAGTACTTC. Its protein product is CASSERTMAKVSYEQYF.

The genes are TRBV6-6 and TRBJ2-5; D assignment may be TRBD1 or TRBD2 (7 bases each). CDR1 and CDR2 (germline): MNHNY, SVGAGI (reference sequence). The CDR3 contains 15 residues. Between the trimmed V and J ends, which lost 2 bases and 2 bases, there was a span of 12 bases. CDR3 region: CASSYTQGGQETQYF. CDR3 nucleotide sequence: TGTGCCAGCAGTTACACTCAGGGGGGGCAAGAGACCCAGTACTTC.

A single count supports this clone. The V call is TRBV18, the J call TRBJ2-7; either TRBD1 or TRBD2 may supply D (5 bases each). The CDR3 consists of 15 residues. The V end lost 0 bases, the J end lost 2 bases, and 11 bases lay between the germline ends. Germline V gene data show CDR1 as KGHSH and CDR2 as LQKENI. This chain's CDR3 is CASSPPAGAPYEQYF. In DNA, the CDR3 is TGTGCCAGCTCACCACCGGCCGGGGCTCCCTACGAGCAGTACTTC.